This T cell receptor (beta chain) comes out of a study of Graves' ophthalmopathy and Graves' hyperthyroidism. At the level of the study: Hyperthyroidism was considered stable when no ophthalmopathy appeared within 18 months of follow-up.

RNA served as the template for amplifying TCR beta CDR3 regions. The authors performed first-round RT-PCR with HTBI primers and then a second-round multiplex PCR. Each CDR3 protein is one row after TCRdb ran MiXCR on the multiplex PCR reads. The data show around 1.1 million distinct CDR3 sequences, about two fifths seen once. The junction had 7 bases not matched to a gene; V was cut back by 7 bases and J by 7 bases. The germline V gene encodes CDR1 SNHLY and CDR2 FYNNEI. CDR3 length equals 14 residues. This clonotype was observed a few times. This may stem from a read error, because a much larger clone lies one nucleotide away.

The specimen sequenced was peripheral blood or thyroid tissue (not recorded which). This chain uses TRBV2 with TRBJ1-6, with 7 bases identical to TRBD1. The TCR was taken from an adult man with Graves' hyperthyroidism. The CDR3 loop reads CASTLGTVNSPLHF. The CDR3 nucleotides are TGTGCCAGCACCCTAGGGACAGTGAATTCACCCCTCCACTTT.